Following are 20 T cell receptor beta chains from one sample sequenced in a study of T cell responses to AZD1222 COVID-19 vaccine. TCRdb's table, derived via immunoSEQ multiplex PCR, lists solely in-frame clones and lacks some. The table has tens of thousands of clones, roughly nine tenths seen once. The source material was peripheral blood, sampled on day 0 of AZD1222 vaccination. These TCRs come from an adult in good health.

V and J are TRBV6-5 and TRBJ2-1; 10 positions agree with TRBD2. CDR1 and CDR2 from the germline V gene are MNHEY and SVGAGI. J gave up 8 bases and V 8 bases, and 12 bases lay outside the gene matches. CDR3 size: 15 residues. The CDR3, as DNA: TGTGCCAGCCACCTCCTAGCGGGAGTTAGTGATGAGCAGTTCTTC. The encoded protein is CASHLLAGVSDEQFF.

The chain recombines TRBV9 with TRBJ1-1; tentative D call: TRBD1 (6 bases). V lost 0 bases to trimming and J lost 1 base, with 10 bases between them. The length of the CDR3 is 15 residues. CDR1 SGDLS and CDR2 YYNGEE come from the germline V gene. The chain's CDR3 is CASSVGGLPNTEAFF. For the CDR3, the DNA is TGTGCCAGCAGCGTAGGGGGGCTACCGAACACTGAAGCTTTCTTT.

This clone was counted a single time. The chain uses TRBV6-6 and TRBJ2-5, with D perhaps TRBD1 or TRBD2 (5 bases each). CDR1 is MNHNY, CDR2 SVGAGI, per germline (reference sequence). V was cut by 7 bases and J by 5 bases, with 8 bases left in between. This CDR3 is 11 amino acids long. Here the CDR3 reads CASKGSETQYF. CDR3 coding DNA: TGTGCCAGCAAGGGGAGTGAGACCCAGTACTTC.

The chain uses TRBV7-8 and TRBJ1-2; D not certain. Between the trimmed V and J ends, which lost 5 bases and 2 bases, there was a span of 15 bases. The CDR3 has 15 amino acids. Germline CDR1 and CDR2: SGHVS and FQNEAQ. The CDR3 here is CASSRLKEINYGYTF. The CDR3, as DNA: TGTGCCAGCAGCCGGTTGAAGGAGATCAACTATGGCTACACCTTC. The full variable domain, with the rest looked up from reference TRBV7-8 and TRBJ1-2, is GAGVSQSPRYKVAKRGQDVALRCDPISGHVSLFWYQQALGQGPEFLTYFQNEAQLDKSGLPSDRFFAERPEGSVSTLKIQRTQQEDSAVYLCASSRLKEINYGYTFGSGTRLTVV.

The chain links TRBV11-2 to TRBJ2-1, with 7 bases identical to TRBD2. The germline V gene has CDR1 SGHAT and CDR2 FQNNGV. The CDR3 is 18 residues long. J was trimmed by 0 bases and V by 1 base; bases with no gene match: 9. In DNA form, the CDR3 reads TGTGCCAGCAGCTTAGCCCCTAGCGGTCGAAGCTCCTACAATGAGCAGTTCTTC. Protein product: CASSLAPSGRSSYNEQFF. The whole variable domain, filled in from reference TRBV11-2 and TRBJ2-1, reads EAGVAQSPRYKIIEKRQSVAFWCNPISGHATLYWYQQILGQGPKLLIQFQNNGVVDDSQLPKDRFSAERLKGVDSTLKIQPAKLEDSAVYLCASSLAPSGRSSYNEQFFGPGTRLTVL.

The genes are TRBV29-1 and TRBJ1-2; no definite D call. Trimming pared 4 bases from V and 9 bases from J, leaving 6 bases between. The CDR3 contains 9 residues. The germline V gene has CDR1 SQVTM and CDR2 ANQGSEA. The CDR3 is CSVGDSYTF. The CDR3 DNA reads as TGCAGCGTTGGGGATAGCTACACCTTC.

J is TRBJ1-1 and V is TRBV4-1, with D hard to call. The CDR3 covers 13 residues. Germline V gene lookup returns CDR1 MGHRA and CDR2 YSYEKL. V shed 4 bases and J shed 1 base, with 7 bases lying between them. CDR3 coding DNA: TGCGCCAGCAGCCGACTTAAGAACACTGAAGCTTTCTTT. This sequence encodes CASSRLKNTEAFF.

This chain links TRBV12-3 or TRBV12-4 with TRBJ1-1; D might be TRBD1 (6 bases). The CDR3 spans 13 residues. V was trimmed by 7 bases and J by 2 bases, leaving 11 bases between them. Here the CDR3 reads CASTKQGNTEAFF. In DNA form, the CDR3 reads TGTGCCAGCACTAAACAGGGTAACACTGAAGCTTTCTTT.

The V and J genes are TRBV6-5 and TRBJ1-1; D unresolved. CDR3 size: 15 residues. Deletions cut 4 bases from V and 0 bases from J, with 12 bases between. Germline lookup yields CDR1 MNHEY and CDR2 SVGAGI. CDR3 residues: CASSLVSHLNTEAFF. DNA of the CDR3: TGTGCCAGCAGTTTAGTTAGCCACCTGAACACTGAAGCTTTCTTT.

J is TRBJ2-7 and V is TRBV11-3, with D uncertain. CDR1 and CDR2 (germline): SGHNT, YENEEA. V lost 3 bases and J 3 bases, leaving 12 bases between the germline ends. The CDR3 has 14 amino acids. Written as DNA, the CDR3 is TGTGCCAGCAGCTTCGTAGGCGCCCTCTACGAGCAGTACTTC. Translating it yields CASSFVGALYEQYF.

This chain joins TRBV9 and TRBJ1-2; the D gene is possibly TRBD1 (5 bases). CDR3 length: 15 amino acids. Per the germline V gene, CDR1 is SGDLS and CDR2 is YYNGEE. V lost 4 bases, J lost 2 bases, and 15 bases lay in between. CDR3 coding DNA: TGTGCCAGCAGCCCCCGCGTCGACAGCAACTATGGCTACACCTTC. It specifies CASSPRVDSNYGYTF.

J is TRBJ2-2 and V is TRBV7-3; TRBD1 or TRBD2 may be the D gene (5 bases each). Trimming took 1 base from V and 5 from J, leaving 11 bases between them. The germline gives CDR1 SGHTA, CDR2 FQGTGA. The CDR3 extends over 15 amino acids. The CDR3 protein is CASSLMSGRTGELFF. The CDR3 DNA is TGTGCCAGCAGCTTAATGTCGGGGCGAACCGGGGAGCTGTTTTTT.

The J gene is TRBJ1-1, the V gene TRBV7-6; 7 positions match TRBD1. The V gene's germline CDR1 is SGHVS and CDR2 FNYEAQ. V shed 1 base and J 4 bases; nucleotides not matched to a gene: 12. CDR3 length: 17 amino acids. DNA for the CDR3: TGTGCCAGCAGCTTAGTGGCGCAGGGGGAGGGGAGCACTGAAGCTTTCTTT. Its protein is CASSLVAQGEGSTEAFF.

The V gene is TRBV7-8, the J gene TRBJ1-2; D remains unclear. CDR3 length: 14 amino acids. The germline V and J ends were trimmed by 1 base and 1 base, with 7 bases remaining between them. Germline values: CDR1 SGHVS, CDR2 FQNEAQ. The CDR3 loop is CASSLGGLNYGYTF. The CDR3 DNA reads as TGTGCCAGCAGCTTAGGCGGGCTTAACTATGGCTACACCTTC.

CDR3: CASSQSRTLHF. The CDR3 nucleotides are TGTGCCAGCAGCCAAAGTCGGACCCTCCACTTT. The chain joins TRBV3-1 (or the pseudogene TRBV3-2) to TRBJ1-6; D uncertain. Trimming took 2 bases from V and 14 from J, leaving 7 bases between them. This CDR3 is built from 11 residues. The germline CDR1 and CDR2 sequences are LGHDT and YNNKEL (reference sequence).

The chain uses TRBV2 and TRBJ2-3, with D hard to call. The germline V and J ends were trimmed by 5 bases and 6 bases, with 9 bases remaining between them. Germline V gives CDR1 SNHLY, CDR2 FYNNEI. The CDR3 runs 12 residues. CDR3 residues: CASSPFFDTQYF. The CDR3 DNA sequence: TGTGCCAGCAGTCCGTTCTTCGATACGCAGTATTTT.

The chain combines TRBV7-9 with TRBJ1-5, with a possible D match to TRBD1 (5 bases). Germline lookup yields CDR1 SEHNR and CDR2 FQNEAQ (reference sequence). The CDR3 totals 14 residues. V lost 1 base and J lost 5, with 9 bases in between. The CDR3 region is CASSLGGSDQPQHF. The DNA of the CDR3 is TGTGCCAGCAGCTTAGGGGGCAGCGATCAGCCCCAGCATTTT.

The chain is built from TRBV6-2 or TRBV6-3 and TRBJ2-1; TRBD2 matches at 7 bases. Germline CDR1 MNHEY, CDR2 SVGEGT. The CDR3 consists of 15 residues. V lost 0 bases and J lost 2; bases outside the gene matches: 1. For the CDR3, the DNA is TGTGCCAGCAGTTACTCTGGACTAGCCTACAATGAGCAGTTCTTC. This translates into CASSYSGLAYNEQFF.

The V and J genes are TRBV5-6 and TRBJ1-5; D gene uncertain. Germline V CDR1 and CDR2: SGHDT, YYEEEE. V lost 2 bases, J lost 0 bases, and 12 bases lay in between. CDR3 length: 16 amino acids. CDR3 sequence: CASSFQRTDSNQPQHF. CDR3 DNA sequence: TGTGCCAGCAGCTTTCAGAGGACGGATAGCAATCAGCCCCAGCATTTT.

The sample holds one count of this clone. The V and J genes are TRBV19 and TRBJ2-6, with D tentatively TRBD1 (5 bases). The germline V gene encodes CDR1 LNHDA and CDR2 SQIVND (reference sequence). Trimming stripped 7 bases from V and 1 base from J, with 8 bases between. CDR3 length: 14 residues. CDR3 protein: CASTPGSGANVLTF. The CDR3 DNA reads as TGTGCCAGTACTCCAGGGTCTGGGGCCAACGTCCTGACTTTC. Full variable domain (outside the CDR3, taken from reference TRBV19 and TRBJ2-6): DGGITQSPKYLFRKEGQNVTLSCEQNLNHDAMYWYRQDPGQGLRLIYYSQIVNDFQKGDIAEGYSVSREKKESFPLTVTSAQKNPTAFYLCASTPGSGANVLTFGAGSRLTVL.